This TCR beta chain was identified in a study of regulatory T cells in long-lasting Graves disease (dated by TCRdb to the early 2020s). Notes on the research overall: Antithyroid drugs had been taken for less than 3 months by newly diagnosed Graves' disease patients. The study took place in China and was registered as a clinical trial. A total of roughly 35 samples underwent TCR sequencing: about 13 from persistent and approximately 20 from newly diagnosed Graves' disease patients. This study used TCR sequencing and RNA sequencing of peripheral blood to compare persistent Graves' disease patients against newly diagnosed Graves' disease patients. Points the paper makes about the study in general: The study examined only peripheral blood because the primary lesion, thyroid tissue, could not be accessed. Only the TCR beta chain was sequenced and analyzed. Lower TCR Shannon entropy and fewer highly expanded clones were observed in persistent Graves' disease patients than in newly diagnosed patients, which suggested clonal expansion. Patients with persistent disease shared more public clonotypes (roughly 2,900) than newly diagnosed patients did (more than 900). The small sample size was acknowledged by the authors as a limitation that may reduce accuracy. Persistent disease showed preferential use of TRBV28, TRBJ1-2 and TRBJ2-5, whereas newly diagnosed disease favored TRBV20-1 and TRBJ2-1.

In light of the paper, this sample's time point label describes: newly diagnosed GD, antithyroid drugs for less than 3 months. For both TCR sequencing and RNA sequencing, RNA was extracted from PBMCs in TRIzol. The diagnosis of Graves' disease followed American Thyroid Association guidelines. Patients for the study were recruited at an endocrinology department in Xi'an, China. Each patient gave roughly 8.4 milliliters of peripheral blood, collected in an EDTA anticoagulant tube. Ficoll Paque Plus density gradient separation was used to isolate PBMCs, and no further T cell sorting was performed. RNA quality was checked with an Agilent 2100 Bioanalyzer and agarose gel, and concentration with a NanoDrop 2000. This clonotype was seen ten or more times. There is no known antigen for this receptor. Base qualities were left out, and no much larger clone turns up one base away. The library was obtained by multiplex PCR. TCRdb names Illumina HiSeq 4000 as the instrument used. iRepertoire HTBI primers and Arm-PCR amplification of CDR3 regions were used to construct TCR beta libraries. Before sequencing, the PCR products underwent gel purification. In the original analysis: Gene usage analysis of CDR3 amino acid clonotypes used the 55 to 80 TRBV and more than 13 TRBJ segments found across samples. COPE and FqMerger were used to merge the filtered high-quality paired reads into contigs. BLAST was used to align contigs to IMGT TRBV, TRBD and TRBJ reference genes, with CDR3 defined following IMGT. Any clonotype with a frequency above 0.1% was counted as a highly expanded clone. Repertoire diversity was measured by Shannon entropy, and V-J evenness by the Gini coefficient. Public clonotypes were defined as clonotypes shared by more than one individual. The public reads were run again by TCRdb, first through fastp at Q25 and then through MiXCR, and only productive beta chains were kept. CDR3 protein duplicates are merged, each entry listing the most common genes and DNA. The V and J calls here are based on TCRdb, not the publication. This sample holds some 600,000 distinct CDR3 sequences; about 16% were observed only once. Approximately 12% of the sample lies in the top ten.

The CDR3 spans 13 residues, from the cysteine through the phenylalanine. Only CDR3 DNA is held: 39 bases, read in frame from base 1. V is pared back by 1 base and J by 6 bases, with 8 bases lying between the germline termini. From the germline V gene, CDR1 is SGHAT and CDR2 is FQNNGV. These data were also reused for a study on T cells in Graves' hyperthyroidism and ophthalmopathy. Taken from the second paper: Stable Graves' hyperthyroidism was defined as the absence of progression to ophthalmopathy over 18 months of follow-up. Hyperthyroidism patients were aged 18 to 65 years and newly diagnosed, with disease duration of less than 2 months. The study excluded patients with uncontrolled infections, other autoimmune diseases, pregnancy or lactation. Diagnoses were based on clinical symptoms, serum thyroxine and TRAb, thyroid ultrasound and orbital computed tomography. For the first round of RT-PCR on the TCR CDR3, the HTBI primer set was used together with the Qiagen OneStep RT-PCR kit. Most expanded thyroid clonotypes (frequency above 0.001) were also found in blood, which suggests that blood repertoires may mirror thyroid immune responses. A model built on a 13 V-J signature distinguished ophthalmopathy from stable hyperthyroidism, reaching about 88% sensitivity and around 81% specificity in cross-validation and 80%/75% in testing. In validation, the model predicted progression to ophthalmopathy with around 71% sensitivity and around 72% specificity, a median of 6.5 months before onset. A discovery cohort of fewer than 110 patients, approximately 45 with Graves' ophthalmopathy and roughly 59 with stable Graves' hyperthyroidism, was used to find distinguishing TCR V-J signatures. Prospective prediction of ophthalmopathy was tested in an independent validation cohort of some 19 hyperthyroidism patients and 15 to 17 patients who later progressed to ophthalmopathy. The 100 or so discovery patients were randomly split 7:3 into training and test sets. In addition, the study compared T-cell repertoires in thyroid tissue and in blood from about 6 Graves' hyperthyroidism patients. After sampling, hyperthyroidism patients received methimazole starting at 30 mg daily, and ophthalmopathy patients received high-dose intravenous methylprednisolone. A second multiplex PCR round built the libraries, followed by size selection and purification. Sequencing of the libraries was done on an Illumina HiSeq2000 using paired-end 100 bp reads. Raw data were processed with SOAPnuke, discarding reads with adapters, uncalled bases, mean Phred below 15, or no exact constant-primer or identifier match. High-quality paired reads were merged using COPE v1.2.5, and each unique nucleotide sequence was defined as a clonotype. Clonotypes were aligned to IMGT TRBV, TRBD and TRBJ reference segments using MiTCR v1.1. The analysis included only V-J combinations with a frequency above 0.0001, which together covered about 99% of the repertoires. The TCS score was defined as F50 (clonal expansion) divided by E x V (chaos), with BLOSUM62-based TCRdist calculated between CDR3 peptides within each V-J. Welch's t-statistics and random forest reduced fewer than 600 V-J features to fewer than 15, which were used in a naive Bayes classifier (R e1071). Sample size was not statistically predetermined, and investigators were not blinded to group allocation. TCR Vbeta CDR3 sequencing of some 140 peripheral blood samples (more than 40 ophthalmopathy, roughly 74 hyperthyroidism and approximately 17 progressor patients) is reported in the paper.

This TCR came from a man aged 18-30 years with Graves disease. Donor details come from another sample of the same person, matched by shared clones. Sequenced material: peripheral blood mononuclear cells (PBMCs), taken at new diagnosis, from a patient treated with antithyroid drugs. The chain uses TRBV11-2 and TRBJ2-3; TRBD1 is a weak D gene call, 6 bases matching. DNA sequence: TGTGCCAGCAGCTTAGCCCAGGGGGATACGCAGTATTTT. Protein translation: CASSLAQGDTQYF.